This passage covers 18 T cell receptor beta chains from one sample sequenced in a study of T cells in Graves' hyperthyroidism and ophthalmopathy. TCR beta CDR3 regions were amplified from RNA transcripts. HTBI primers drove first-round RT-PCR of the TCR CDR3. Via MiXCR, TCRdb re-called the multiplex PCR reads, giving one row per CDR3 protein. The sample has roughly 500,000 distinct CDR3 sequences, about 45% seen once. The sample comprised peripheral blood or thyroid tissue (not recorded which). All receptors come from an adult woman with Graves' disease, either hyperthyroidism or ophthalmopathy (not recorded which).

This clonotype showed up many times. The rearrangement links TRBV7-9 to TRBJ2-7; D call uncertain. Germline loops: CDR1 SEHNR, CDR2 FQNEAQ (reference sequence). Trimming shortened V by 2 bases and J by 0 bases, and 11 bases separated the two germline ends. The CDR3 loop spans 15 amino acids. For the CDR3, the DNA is TGTGCCAGCAGCTTAATCGGATACCTCTCCTACGAGCAGTACTTC. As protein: CASSLIGYLSYEQYF.

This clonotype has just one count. CDR3 sequence reads: CASSFFYFGTRLKMNTEAFF. Here the CDR3 DNA reads TGTGCCAGCAGCTTTTTTTATTTCGGCACTCGTTTAAAAATGAACACTGAAGCTTTCTTT. V is TRBV7-9 and J is TRBJ1-1; D remains unclear. This CDR3 contains 20 residues. Trimming took off 3 bases at V and 0 bases at J, with 26 bases between the two ends. Germline assignment: CDR1 SEHNR and CDR2 FQNEAQ (reference sequence).

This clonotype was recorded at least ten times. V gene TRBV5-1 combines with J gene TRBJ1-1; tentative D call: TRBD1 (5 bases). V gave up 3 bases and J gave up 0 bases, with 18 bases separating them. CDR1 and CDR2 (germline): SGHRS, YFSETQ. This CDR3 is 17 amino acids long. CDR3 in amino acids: CASSWLGPPRMNTEAFF. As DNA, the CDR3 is TGCGCCAGCAGCTGGCTGGGGCCGCCCCGTATGAACACTGAAGCTTTCTTT.

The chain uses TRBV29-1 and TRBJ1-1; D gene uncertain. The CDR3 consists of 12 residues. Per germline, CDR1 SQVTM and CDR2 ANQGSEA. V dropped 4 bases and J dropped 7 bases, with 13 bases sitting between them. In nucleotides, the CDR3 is TGCAGCGTTGCGGTTTCCGGGGATGAAGCTTTCTTT. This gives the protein CSVAVSGDEAFF.

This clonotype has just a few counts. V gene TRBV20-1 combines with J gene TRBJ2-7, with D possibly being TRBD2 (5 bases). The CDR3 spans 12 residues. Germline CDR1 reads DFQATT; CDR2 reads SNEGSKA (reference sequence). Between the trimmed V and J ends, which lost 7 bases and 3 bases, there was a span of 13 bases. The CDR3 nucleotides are TGCAGTGTCGGCGGACGGGGCTACGAGCAGTACTTC. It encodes CSVGGRGYEQYF.

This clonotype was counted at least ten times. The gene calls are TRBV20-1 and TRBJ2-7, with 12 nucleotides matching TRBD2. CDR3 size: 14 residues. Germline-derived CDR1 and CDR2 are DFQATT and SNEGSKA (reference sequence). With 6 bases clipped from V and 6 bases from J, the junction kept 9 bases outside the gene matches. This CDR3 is CSATSTSGRAEQYF. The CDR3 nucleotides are TGCAGTGCAACCTCGACTAGCGGGAGAGCCGAGCAGTACTTC.

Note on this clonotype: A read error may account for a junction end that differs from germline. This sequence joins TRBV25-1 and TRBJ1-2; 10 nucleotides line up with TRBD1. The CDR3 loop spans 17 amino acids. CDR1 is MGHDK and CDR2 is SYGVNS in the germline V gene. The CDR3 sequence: CVSSLLGQGYQHDGYTF. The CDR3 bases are TGTGTCAGCAGTTTATTGGGACAGGGGTACCAACATGATGGCTACACCTTC.

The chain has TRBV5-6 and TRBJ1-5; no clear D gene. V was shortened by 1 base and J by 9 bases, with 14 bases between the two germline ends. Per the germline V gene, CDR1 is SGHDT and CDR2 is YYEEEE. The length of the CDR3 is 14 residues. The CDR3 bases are TGTGCCAGCAGCTTGAGGACCCCTCTGTCGCCCCAGCATTTT. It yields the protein CASSLRTPLSPQHF.

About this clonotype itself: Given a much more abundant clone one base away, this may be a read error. As DNA, the CDR3 is TGTGCCAGCAGTCCTGGACCTCTCGCGTGGGACTATGGCTACACCTTC. Protein: CASSPGPLAWDYGYTF. V gene TRBV6-6 combines with J gene TRBJ1-2; the D is unclear. Between the trimmed V and J ends, which lost 5 bases and 3 bases, there was a span of 19 bases. The CDR3 sequence is 16 residues long. Per germline, CDR1 MNHNY and CDR2 SVGAGI (reference sequence).

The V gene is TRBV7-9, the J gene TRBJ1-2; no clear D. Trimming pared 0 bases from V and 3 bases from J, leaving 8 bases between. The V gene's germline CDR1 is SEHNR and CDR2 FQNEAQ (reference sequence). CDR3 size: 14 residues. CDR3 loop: CASSLAGSYYGYTF. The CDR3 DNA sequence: TGTGCCAGCAGCTTAGCGGGCTCCTACTATGGCTACACCTTC.

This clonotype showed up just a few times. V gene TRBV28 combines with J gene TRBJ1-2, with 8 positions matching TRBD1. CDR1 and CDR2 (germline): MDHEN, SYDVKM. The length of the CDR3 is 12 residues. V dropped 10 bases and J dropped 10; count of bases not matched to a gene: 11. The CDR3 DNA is TGTGCCACTCGGACAGGGAGTCTTGCCTACACCTTC. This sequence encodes CATRTGSLAYTF.

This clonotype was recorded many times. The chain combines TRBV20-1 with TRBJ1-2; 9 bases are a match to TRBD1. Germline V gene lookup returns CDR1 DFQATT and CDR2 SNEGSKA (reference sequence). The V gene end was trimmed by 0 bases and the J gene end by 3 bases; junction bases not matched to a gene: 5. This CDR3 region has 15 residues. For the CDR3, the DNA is TGCAGTGCTAGAGATCTGGGACAGGGCTACTATGGCTACACCTTC. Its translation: CSARDLGQGYYGYTF.

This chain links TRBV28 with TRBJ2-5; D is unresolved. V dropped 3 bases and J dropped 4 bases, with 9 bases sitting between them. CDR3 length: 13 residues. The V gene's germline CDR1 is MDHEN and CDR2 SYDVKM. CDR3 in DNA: TGTGCCAGCAGTTTGTATCTAGGAGAGACCCAGTACTTC. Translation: CASSLYLGETQYF.

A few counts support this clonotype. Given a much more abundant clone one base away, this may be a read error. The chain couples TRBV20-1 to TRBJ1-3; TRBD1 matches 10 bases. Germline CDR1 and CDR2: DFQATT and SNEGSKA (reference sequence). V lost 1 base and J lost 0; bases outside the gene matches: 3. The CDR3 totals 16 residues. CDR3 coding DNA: TGCAGTGCTAGAGGCGGACAGGGGGGCTCTGGAAACACCATATATTTT. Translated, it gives CSARGGQGGSGNTIYF.

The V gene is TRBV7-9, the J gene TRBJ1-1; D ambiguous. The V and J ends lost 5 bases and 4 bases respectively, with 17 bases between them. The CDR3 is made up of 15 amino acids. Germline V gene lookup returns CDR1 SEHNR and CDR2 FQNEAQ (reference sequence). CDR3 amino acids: CASSHREVRGTEAFF. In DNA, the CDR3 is TGTGCCAGCAGCCACCGGGAGGTCCGGGGCACTGAAGCTTTCTTT.

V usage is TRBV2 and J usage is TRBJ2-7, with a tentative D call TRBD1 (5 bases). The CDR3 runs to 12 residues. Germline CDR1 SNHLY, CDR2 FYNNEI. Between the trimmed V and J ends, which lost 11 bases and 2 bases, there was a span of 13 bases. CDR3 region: CAGRQIAYEQYF. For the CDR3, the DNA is TGTGCCGGTAGACAGATTGCCTACGAGCAGTACTTC.

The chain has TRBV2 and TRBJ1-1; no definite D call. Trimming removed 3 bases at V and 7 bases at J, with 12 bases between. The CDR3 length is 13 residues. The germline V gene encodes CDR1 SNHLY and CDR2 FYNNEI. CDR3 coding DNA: TGTGCCAGCAGTGAGGAGCGGGCGGATGAAGCTTTCTTT. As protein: CASSEERADEAFF.

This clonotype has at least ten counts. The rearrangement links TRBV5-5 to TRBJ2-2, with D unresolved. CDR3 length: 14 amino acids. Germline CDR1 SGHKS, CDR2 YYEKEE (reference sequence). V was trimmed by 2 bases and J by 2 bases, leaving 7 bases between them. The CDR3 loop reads CASSLQINTGELFF. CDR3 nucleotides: TGTGCCAGCAGCTTACAGATCAACACCGGGGAGCTGTTTTTT.